This TCR beta chain was found in a study of T cell clonality in common variable immunodeficiency. Each donor provided about 5 to 9 ml of heparinized whole blood. Sequencing used immunoSEQ multiplex PCR; TCRdb keeps in-frame clones, though not all of them. The profile covers about 59,000 clones, none occurring a single time. Study-wide findings and caveats: Common variable immunodeficiency TCR beta sequences reportedly had fewer deletions and N-nucleotide insertions. Patient heterogeneity in the CVID cohort limited correlations between repertoire features and clinical complications.

This clone was counted at least ten times. Its antigen is not identified. The read ends 3 residues before the CDR3 terminus; that terminus is restored from the germline J gene. The CDR3 has 13 residues. J gave up 5 bases and V 8 bases, and 7 bases lay outside the gene matches. Germline CDR1 MNHEY, CDR2 SVGEGT. J is TRBJ2-5 and V is TRBV6-2 or TRBV6-3; TRBD2 matches at 8 bases. This receptor was identified in a person aged 18 to 69 in good health. The specimen was peripheral blood mononuclear cells. The CDR3 DNA, read in part, is TGTGCCAGCTCCGCGGGGGGCTTGGAGACC. This sequence encodes CASSAGGLET. The CDR3 in its entirety is CASSAGGLETQYF.